The 28 T cell receptor beta chains given below trace back to one sample, sequenced in a study of T cell changes during pregnancy in multiple sclerosis. Generated by immunoSEQ multiplex PCR, the TCRdb table keeps only in-frame clones and is missing some. The sample lists about 96,000 clones; over 80% were seen once. This specimen was peripheral blood, taken in the first trimester of pregnancy. The receptor source for this set is a female donor with multiple sclerosis, enrolled in a pregnancy study.

This sequence joins TRBV2 and TRBJ2-1; 13 bases match TRBD2. There are 16 residues in the CDR3. CDR1 is SNHLY and CDR2 is FYNNEI in the germline V gene. Trimming removed 6 bases from V and 5 bases from J; junction bases left unmatched: 7. CDR3: CASSFGLAGVHNEQFF. The CDR3 coding sequence is TGTGCCAGCAGCTTCGGACTAGCGGGAGTACACAATGAGCAGTTCTTC.

This chain connects TRBV7-8 to TRBJ2-5; a weak D match, TRBD1 (5 bases). The CDR3 contains 13 residues. CDR1 is SGHVS and CDR2 is FQNEAQ in the germline V gene. V lost 4 bases to trimming and J lost 1 base, with 7 bases between them. The DNA for the CDR3 is TGTGCCAGCAGCTCCGACAGCCAAGAGACCCAGTACTTC. Residues: CASSSDSQETQYF.

V is TRBV7-9 and J is TRBJ2-3; TRBD2 matches 7 bases. The germline V gene has CDR1 SEHNR and CDR2 FQNEAQ (reference sequence). V lost 5 bases, J lost 2 bases, and 1 base stayed unmatched. The CDR3 is 13 amino acids. CDR3 sequence (DNA): TGTGCCAGCAGCCGGGACTACACAGATACGCAGTATTTT. Translated, it gives CASSRDYTDTQYF.

This clone has only one observation. The CDR3 DNA reads TGTGCCAGCTCAATCAAACAGGGCTCCTACGAGCAGTACTTC. Translation: CASSIKQGSYEQYF. This sequence joins TRBV18 and TRBJ2-7; TRBD1 might be the D (6 bases). CDR1 is KGHSH, CDR2 LQKENI, per germline. Trimming stripped 5 bases from V and 0 bases from J, with 11 bases between. The CDR3 consists of 14 residues.

The chain carries TRBV19 and TRBJ1-1; tentatively, D is TRBD1 (5 bases). Germline loops: CDR1 LNHDA, CDR2 SQIVND (reference sequence). V was trimmed by 6 bases and J by 1 base, leaving 9 bases between them. This CDR3 comprises 13 residues. The CDR3 region is CASRQVQNTEAFF. Written as DNA, the CDR3 is TGTGCCAGTAGACAGGTCCAGAACACTGAAGCTTTCTTT.

The chain combines TRBV28 with TRBJ2-3; 10 bases are a match to TRBD2. CDR1 MDHEN and CDR2 SYDVKM come from the germline V gene. The CDR3 contains 13 residues. With 5 bases clipped from V and 8 bases from J, the junction kept 4 bases outside the gene matches. The chain's CDR3 is CASSPRLAGTQYF. CDR3 in DNA: TGTGCCAGCAGTCCCAGACTAGCGGGTACGCAGTATTTT.

The J gene is TRBJ2-2, the V gene TRBV10-1; D is possibly TRBD2 (6 bases). V gave up 6 bases and J gave up 6 bases, with 14 bases separating them. Germline V gene lookup returns CDR1 WNHNN and CDR2 SYGVQD (reference sequence). CDR3 length: 14 residues. Here the CDR3 DNA reads TGCGCCAGCAGAGGGACTGGAGGCCCCGGGGAGCTGTTTTTT. Its protein product is CASRGTGGPGELFF.

This clone was picked up a small number of times. V and J are TRBV29-1 and TRBJ1-2; maybe TRBD1 (5 bases). CDR1 and CDR2 from the germline V gene are SQVTM and ANQGSEA. With 7 bases removed from V and 7 bases from J, the gap between germline ends came to 10 bases. The CDR3 spans 10 residues. In nucleotides, the CDR3 is TGCAGCGCTGACCAGGGTGGCTACACCTTC. It encodes CSADQGGYTF.

The genes are TRBV5-6 and TRBJ2-1, with D perhaps matching TRBD2 (5 bases). Germline V gives CDR1 SGHDT, CDR2 YYEEEE. There are 15 residues in the CDR3. The germline V and J ends were trimmed by 5 bases and 0 bases, with 12 bases remaining between them. The CDR3: CASSEEVSSYNEQFF. In DNA, the CDR3 is TGTGCCAGCAGTGAGGAGGTAAGCTCCTACAATGAGCAGTTCTTC.

CDR3 region: CASRDLTNEKLFF. The CDR3 DNA reads as TGTGCCAGCCGGGACTTAACTAATGAAAAACTGTTTTTT. V gene TRBV19 combines with J gene TRBJ1-4, with D maybe TRBD1 (5 bases). Germline V lookup: CDR1 LNHDA, CDR2 SQIVND (reference sequence). The CDR3 runs to 13 residues. The V and J ends lost 9 bases and 1 base respectively, with 9 bases between them.

CDR3 protein: CAWSGGTLLREQFF. DNA for the CDR3: TGTGCCTGGAGTGGAGGGACTCTCCTAAGGGAGCAGTTCTTC. The V call is TRBV30, the J call TRBJ2-1; maybe TRBD2 (6 bases). Trimming cost V 1 base and J 10 bases, with 17 bases left between them. From germline, CDR1 is GTSNPN and CDR2 SVGIG (reference sequence). This CDR3 has 14 amino acids.

The chain couples TRBV7-2 to TRBJ2-1; 9 nucleotides match TRBD2. Germline V gene lookup returns CDR1 SGHTA and CDR2 FQGNSA. This CDR3 has 14 amino acids. J was trimmed by 7 bases and V by 2 bases; bases with no gene match: 3. CDR3 DNA: TGTGCCAGCAGCTTACTAGCGGGACGGAATGAGCAGTTCTTC. The encoded protein is CASSLLAGRNEQFF.

This clone was picked up one time. This chain links TRBV19 with TRBJ2-1; 9 bases fit TRBD2. The V and J ends lost 5 bases and 0 bases, in that order; junction bases with no gene match: 5. The germline V gene encodes CDR1 LNHDA and CDR2 SQIVND (reference sequence). CDR3 length equals 16 residues. CDR3 in amino acids: CASSWGGRASYNEQFF. CDR3 coding DNA: TGTGCCAGTAGTTGGGGCGGGAGGGCCTCCTACAATGAGCAGTTCTTC.

The genes are TRBV19 and TRBJ2-5; tentative D call: TRBD2 (6 bases). Trimming took off 6 bases at V and 5 bases at J, with 19 bases between the two ends. CDR1 is LNHDA and CDR2 is SQIVND in the germline V gene (reference sequence). The CDR3 consists of 15 residues. As DNA, the CDR3 is TGTGCCAGTAGCCCCCGAGCGGAGGGGAGGGAGACCCAGTACTTC. Protein product: CASSPRAEGRETQYF.

This clone was counted only a few times. V is TRBV19 and J is TRBJ2-2; 9 bases fit TRBD1. The J segment lost 7 bases and the V segment lost 10 bases, leaving 13 bases of the junction unmatched. Germline CDR1 LNHDA, CDR2 SQIVND (reference sequence). There are 15 residues in the CDR3. The CDR3 spells CATSIGDRAVGELFF. As DNA, the CDR3 is TGTGCCACCTCAATAGGGGACAGGGCGGTCGGGGAGCTGTTTTTT.

The J gene is TRBJ2-1, the V gene TRBV7-2; 15 nucleotides align to TRBD2. CDR1 is SGHTA, CDR2 FQGNSA, per germline. This CDR3 region has 16 residues. J gave up 7 bases and V 5 bases, and 6 bases lay outside the gene matches. The CDR3 here is CASSGMGLAGGNEQFF. In DNA, the CDR3 is TGTGCCAGCAGCGGCATGGGACTAGCGGGAGGAAATGAGCAGTTCTTC.

The chain has TRBV4-2 and TRBJ2-2; 11 nucleotides align to TRBD2. Trimming at V came to 3 bases and at J to 2 bases, leaving 5 bases not matched to a gene. Germline CDR1 is LGHNA and CDR2 is YNFKEQ. This CDR3 comprises 17 residues. CDR3 protein: CASSHYGTSGNTGELFF. CDR3 in DNA: TGTGCCAGCAGCCATTACGGGACTAGCGGTAACACCGGGGAGCTGTTTTTT.

The chain combines TRBV28 with TRBJ2-5, with D hard to call. The CDR3 loop spans 12 amino acids. With 6 bases removed from V and 5 bases from J, the gap between germline ends came to 10 bases. Looked up from germline, CDR1 is MDHEN and CDR2 is SYDVKM. Written as DNA, the CDR3 is TGTGCCAGCAGCCCTCCTATGGAGACCCAGTACTTC. Translated: CASSPPMETQYF.

As for this clone: One end of the junction varies from germline; a read error may be responsible. This chain uses TRBV18 with TRBJ1-5; 9 nucleotides align to TRBD1. Germline lookup yields CDR1 KGHSH and CDR2 LQKENI. The CDR3 consists of 15 residues. In DNA, the CDR3 is TGTGCCAGCTCACCACCGGGACAGGGCAACCAGCCCCAGCATTTT. Translated, it gives CASSPPGQGNQPQHF.

The V gene is TRBV28, the J gene TRBJ1-1, with 8 bases matching TRBD1. Germline CDR1 reads MDHEN; CDR2 reads SYDVKM. This CDR3 is built from 16 residues. Trimming removed 5 bases from V and 10 bases from J; junction bases left unmatched: 18. The CDR3 loop reads CASSPNVPGTGPLAFF. In DNA, the CDR3 is TGTGCCAGCAGTCCAAACGTCCCCGGGACAGGCCCGCTAGCTTTCTTT.

V and J are TRBV18 and TRBJ1-5, with 9 nucleotides matching TRBD1. The trim removed 3 bases at V and 3 bases at J, leaving 6 bases unmatched. Per the germline V gene, CDR1 is KGHSH and CDR2 is LQKENI. The length of the CDR3 is 16 residues. The CDR3 DNA is TGTGCCAGCTCACCTACCGGGACAGGGATCAATCAGCCCCAGCATTTT. Amino acids: CASSPTGTGINQPQHF.

In DNA form, the CDR3 reads TGCAGCGCCCGAAAAGGGTCAGGGGGGTCCACTGAAGCTTTCTTT. Encoded protein: CSARKGSGGSTEAFF. The genes are TRBV29-1 and TRBJ1-1, with 7 bases matching TRBD1. Germline lookup yields CDR1 SQVTM and CDR2 ANQGSEA. The CDR3 contains 15 residues. The trim removed 7 bases at V and 4 bases at J, leaving 15 bases unmatched.

The chain recombines TRBV28 with TRBJ2-3; TRBD2 matches 12 bases. The V gene end was trimmed by 5 bases and the J gene end by 4 bases; junction bases not matched to a gene: 7. The CDR3 is 16 amino acids. Per germline, CDR1 MDHEN and CDR2 SYDVKM. This CDR3 is CASSLAGGPFADTQYF. In nucleotides, the CDR3 is TGTGCCAGCAGTCTAGCGGGAGGGCCTTTTGCAGATACGCAGTATTTT. The variable domain in full, with the rest retrieved from reference TRBV28 and TRBJ2-3, is DVKVTQSSRYLVKRTGEKVFLECVQDMDHENMFWYRQDPGLGLRLIYFSYDVKMKEKGDIPEGYSVSREKKERFSLILESASTNQTSMYLCASSLAGGPFADTQYFGPGTRLTVL.

The chain has TRBV7-9 and TRBJ2-1, with 9 bases that match TRBD2. CDR3 size: 15 residues. V gave up 4 bases and J gave up 9 bases; unmatched junction bases: 10. CDR1 is SEHNR and CDR2 is FQNEAQ in the germline V gene (reference sequence). CDR3 coding DNA: TGTGCCAGCAGCTCCGGGACTAGCAAATCTGGTGAGCAGTTCTTC. Amino acids: CASSSGTSKSGEQFF.

This clone appeared a single time. The genes are TRBV5-4 and TRBJ2-1, with 8 bases fitting TRBD2. This CDR3 has 15 amino acids. V dropped 3 bases and J dropped 7; count of bases not matched to a gene: 9. Germline V CDR1 and CDR2: SGHNT, YYREEE (reference sequence). CDR3 region: CASSSGNSGVNEQFF. CDR3 in DNA: TGTGCCAGCAGCTCCGGGAATAGCGGGGTGAATGAGCAGTTCTTC.

V usage is TRBV28 and J usage is TRBJ2-7; D is uncertain. V was trimmed by 4 bases and J by 1 base, leaving 2 bases between them. Germline loops: CDR1 MDHEN, CDR2 SYDVKM. The CDR3 spans 11 residues. As DNA, the CDR3 is TGTGCCAGCAGTTCTTCCTACGAGCAGTACTTC. This codes for CASSSSYEQYF. The whole variable domain, filled in from reference TRBV28 and TRBJ2-7, reads DVKVTQSSRYLVKRTGEKVFLECVQDMDHENMFWYRQDPGLGLRLIYFSYDVKMKEKGDIPEGYSVSREKKERFSLILESASTNQTSMYLCASSSSYEQYFGPGTRLTVT.

V usage is TRBV2 and J usage is TRBJ2-5, with 7 positions matching TRBD1. CDR1 and CDR2 (germline): SNHLY, FYNNEI. Germline trimming cut 5 bases from V and 5 bases from J; bases unmatched to any gene: 8. CDR3 length: 14 residues. As DNA, the CDR3 is TGTGCCAGCAGTTTAGACAGGGCCAGGGAGACCCAGTACTTC. Its protein is CASSLDRARETQYF.

The chain carries TRBV2 and TRBJ1-1; 7 bases are a match to TRBD1. After removal of 11 bases from V and 2 bases from J, the junction contained 17 bases not matched to a gene. Germline assignment: CDR1 SNHLY and CDR2 FYNNEI. The CDR3 sequence is 16 residues long. CDR3 loop: CAAAMGTEDLNTEAFF. CDR3 coding DNA: TGTGCCGCAGCGATGGGGACAGAAGACTTAAACACTGAAGCTTTCTTT.